The text below deals with one TCR beta chain. Its specificity is unknown. TCRdb called the 5' RACE reads again in MiXCR, with one record for every CDR3 protein. The sample consists of around 62,000 distinct CDR3 sequences, roughly 26% of them appearing once. The data originate from a study of T-cell memory formation after mild COVID-19. Study summary: Most TCR clusters belonged to a single donor. General study results and limits: Contracting clones, day 15 to 85, had balanced CD4/CD8, and later expanders favored CD4+.

The CDR3 extends over 15 amino acids. J was trimmed by 6 bases and V by 0 bases; bases with no gene match: 6. CDR1 LGHNA and CDR2 YNFKEQ come from the germline V gene. The chain is built from TRBV4-2 and TRBJ2-3; 7 nucleotides agree with TRBD2. The source of this sequence is a man aged 18-30 years who had mild COVID-19 (a few samples of this study predate the infection). Cell type and time point are not known. Source material: PBMCs or a T cell subset sorted from them (not recorded which). CDR3: CASSQDLLAQDTQYF. The CDR3 region has the DNA TGTGCCAGCAGCCAAGATTTACTAGCGCAGGATACGCAGTATTTT.